The 9 T cell receptor beta chains reported below all come from one sample, sequenced in a study of cytomegalovirus exposure and HLA in healthy donors. PCR was performed using 60 Vbeta and 13 Jbeta primers. Clones were sequenced by immunoSEQ multiplex PCR, and TCRdb holds only the in-frame ones, with some missing. The data hold 65,000 to 75,000 clones, with around 62% observed a single time. The specimen was PBMCs. These receptors were taken from a man aged 35 to 55 in good health and CMV-seropositive.

The V gene is TRBV19, the J gene TRBJ2-1, with 13 bases lining up with TRBD2. The CDR3 runs 16 residues. The germline V gene has CDR1 LNHDA and CDR2 SQIVND (reference sequence). V dropped 5 bases and J dropped 4; count of bases not matched to a gene: 5. CDR3 sequence reads: CASSRRTSGSYNEQFF. In DNA form, the CDR3 reads TGTGCCAGTAGTCGACGGACTAGCGGGAGTTACAATGAGCAGTTCTTC.

The count of this clone is one. This chain joins TRBV27 and TRBJ2-1, with unresolved D. There are 14 residues in the CDR3. V gave up 4 bases and J gave up 0 bases, with 7 bases separating them. Germline loops: CDR1 MNHEY, CDR2 SMNVEV (reference sequence). CDR3 sequence reads: CASSYEDSYNEQFF. The DNA of the CDR3 is TGTGCCAGCAGTTACGAGGACTCCTACAATGAGCAGTTCTTC.

The chain carries TRBV27 and TRBJ1-5; D remains ambiguous. CDR1 is MNHEY, CDR2 SMNVEV, per germline (reference sequence). The CDR3 length is 15 residues. The V end was cut by 6 bases, the J end by 5 bases, with 17 bases between. Here the CDR3 reads CASSGIGLSDQPQHF. CDR3 DNA: TGTGCCAGCAGCGGAATCGGACTCTCGGATCAGCCCCAGCATTTT.

The chain has TRBV6-6 and TRBJ2-2; weak D call: TRBD2 (5 bases). V gave up 8 bases and J gave up 2 bases, with 9 bases separating them. The CDR3 contains 13 residues. Germline V gene data show CDR1 as MNHNY and CDR2 as SVGAGI (reference sequence). The CDR3 DNA reads TGTGCCAGCGGACTCCCCAACACCGGGGAGCTGTTTTTT. It is translated as CASGLPNTGELFF.

The chain employs TRBV18 and TRBJ1-3, with D possibly matching TRBD1 (6 bases). The germline CDR1 and CDR2 sequences are KGHSH and LQKENI. The CDR3 has 16 residues. V dropped 3 bases and J dropped 0 bases, with 12 bases sitting between them. CDR3: CASSPRGGFSGNTIYF. As DNA, the CDR3 is TGTGCCAGCTCACCCAGAGGGGGATTCTCTGGAAACACCATATATTTT.

Judged by abundance, this clone is medium-sized. The chain employs TRBV6-5 and TRBJ2-2; 12 bases map to TRBD1. The germline V gene encodes CDR1 MNHEY and CDR2 SVGAGI. Trimming cost V 0 bases and J 7 bases; bases outside gene matches: 3. The CDR3 covers 16 residues. CDR3 loop: CASSYSGTGGFGELFF. CDR3 coding DNA: TGTGCCAGCAGTTACTCGGGGACAGGGGGCTTCGGGGAGCTGTTTTTT.

This clone was seen a few times. This chain uses TRBV2 with TRBJ2-6; the D is unclear. Germline CDR1 and CDR2: SNHLY and FYNNEI. The V end lost 5 bases, the J end lost 0 bases, and 14 bases lay between the germline ends. The CDR3 totals 17 residues. Written as DNA, the CDR3 is TGTGCCAGCAGTATGGGCCCAGCCGGCTCTGGGGCCAACGTCCTGACTTTC. This encodes CASSMGPAGSGANVLTF.

A single count supports this clone. The CDR3 DNA reads as TGTGCCAGCGGCTGGACAGGGGTGGACGAGCAGTACTTC. Encoded protein: CASGWTGVDEQYF. The gene calls are TRBV5-6 and TRBJ2-7, with 9 bases aligning to TRBD1. CDR3 size: 13 residues. Germline V CDR1 and CDR2: SGHDT, YYEEEE. The junction had 7 bases not matched to a gene; V was cut back by 7 bases and J by 5 bases.

The rearrangement links TRBV11-3 to TRBJ2-7; tentative D call: TRBD2 (6 bases). The V gene lost 3 bases and the J gene lost 5 bases, with 11 bases spanning the gap. The CDR3 is 13 residues long. Germline V gene data show CDR1 as SGHNT and CDR2 as YENEEA. CDR3 nucleotide sequence: TGTGCCAGCAGCTTGGAGGGCCGTAACGAGCAGTACTTC. Encoded protein: CASSLEGRNEQYF.